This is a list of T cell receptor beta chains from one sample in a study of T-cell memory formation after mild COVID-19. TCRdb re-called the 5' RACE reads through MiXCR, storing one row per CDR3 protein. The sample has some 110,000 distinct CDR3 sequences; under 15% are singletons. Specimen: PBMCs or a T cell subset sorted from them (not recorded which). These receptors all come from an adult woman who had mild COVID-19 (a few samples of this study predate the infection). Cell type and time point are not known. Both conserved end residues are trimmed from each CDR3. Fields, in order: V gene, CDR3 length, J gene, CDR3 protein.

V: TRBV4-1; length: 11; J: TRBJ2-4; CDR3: ASSQEGVNIQY
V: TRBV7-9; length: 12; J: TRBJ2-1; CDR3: ASSRVSPYNEQF
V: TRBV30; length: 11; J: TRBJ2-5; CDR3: AWGSGRQETQY
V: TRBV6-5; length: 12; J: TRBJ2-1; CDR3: ASSYKQGGNEQF
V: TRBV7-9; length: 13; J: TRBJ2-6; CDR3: ASSLGSGGANVLT
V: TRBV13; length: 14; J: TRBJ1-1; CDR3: ASSPTGAGWRTEAF
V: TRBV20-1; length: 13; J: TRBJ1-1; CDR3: SARDGTGGHTEAF
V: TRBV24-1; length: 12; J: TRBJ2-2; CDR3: ATSDFRSGGELF
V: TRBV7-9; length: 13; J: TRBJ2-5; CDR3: ASSLVQAIKETQY
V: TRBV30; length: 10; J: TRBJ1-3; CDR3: AVRGGGDTIY
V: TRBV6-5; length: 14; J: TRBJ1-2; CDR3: ASSPSGTGYNYGYT